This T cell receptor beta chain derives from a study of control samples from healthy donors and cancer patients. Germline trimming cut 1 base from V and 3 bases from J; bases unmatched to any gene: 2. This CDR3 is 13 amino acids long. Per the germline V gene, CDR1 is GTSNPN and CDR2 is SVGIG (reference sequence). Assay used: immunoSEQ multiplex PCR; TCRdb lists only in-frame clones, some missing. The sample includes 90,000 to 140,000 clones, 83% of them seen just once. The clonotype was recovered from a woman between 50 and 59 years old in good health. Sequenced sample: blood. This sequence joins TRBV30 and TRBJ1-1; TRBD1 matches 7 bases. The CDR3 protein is CAWSGQGDTEAFF. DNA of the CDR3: TGTGCCTGGAGTGGACAGGGAGACACTGAAGCTTTCTTT.